This TCR beta chain was sequenced during a study of beta chain features in type 1 diabetes. Study-wide context: Healthy donors resembled patients in age, gender and cell yields.

Study results and caveats: Patients with Type 1 diabetes showed moderately but significantly shorter TCRB CDR3s in all four CD4+ subsets.

This clone was seen a handful of times. Its target is not known. Trimming took off 0 bases at V and 8 bases at J, with 15 bases between the two ends. This CDR3 is 15 amino acids long. Germline values: CDR1 SGHRS, CDR2 YFSETQ. Sequencing targeted expressed TCRB transcripts, as all isolated RNA had been reverse transcribed. Produced via immunoSEQ multiplex PCR; TCRdb's table is partial and in-frame only. The data show about 650,000 clones, with roughly 12% seen just once and about 0.11% held by the top ten. The J gene is TRBJ2-1, the V gene TRBV5-1; possible D gene TRBD1, 6 bases. This clonotype was sampled from a young man with type 1 diabetes. Sequenced sample: naive CD4+ T cells from blood. The CDR3 DNA follows: TGCGCCAGCAGCTTGGCGACAGGACAACGAGATGAGCAGTTCTTC. This codes for CASSLATGQRDEQFF. Full variable domain (rest looked up from reference TRBV5-1 and TRBJ2-1): KAGVTQTPRYLIKTRGQQVTLSCSPISGHRSVSWYQQTPGQGLQFLFEYFSETQRNKGNFPGRFSGRQFSNSRSEMNVSTLELGDSALYLCASSLATGQRDEQFFGPGTRLTVL.